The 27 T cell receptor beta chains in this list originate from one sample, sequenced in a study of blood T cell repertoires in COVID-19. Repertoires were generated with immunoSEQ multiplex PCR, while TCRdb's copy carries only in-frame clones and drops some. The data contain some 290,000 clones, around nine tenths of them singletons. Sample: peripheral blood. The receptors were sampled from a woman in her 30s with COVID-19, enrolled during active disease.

DNA for the CDR3: TGTGCCAGCAGCTTAGATCGTTGGCTAGCGGAGCAAGAGACCCAGTACTTC. Amino acid sequence: CASSLDRWLAEQETQYF. J is TRBJ2-5 and V is TRBV11-2, with 7 bases identical to TRBD2. V lost 0 bases to trimming and J lost 2 bases; unmatched junction nucleotides: 9. Germline V gene sequence: CDR1 SGHAT, CDR2 FQNNGV. The CDR3 consists of 17 residues.

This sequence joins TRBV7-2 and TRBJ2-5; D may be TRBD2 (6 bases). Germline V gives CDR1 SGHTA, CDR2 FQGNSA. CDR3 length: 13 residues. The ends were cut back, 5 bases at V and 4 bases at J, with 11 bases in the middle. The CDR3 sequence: CASSGSSVETQYF. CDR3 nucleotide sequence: TGTGCCAGCAGCGGCTCTAGCGTAGAGACCCAGTACTTC.

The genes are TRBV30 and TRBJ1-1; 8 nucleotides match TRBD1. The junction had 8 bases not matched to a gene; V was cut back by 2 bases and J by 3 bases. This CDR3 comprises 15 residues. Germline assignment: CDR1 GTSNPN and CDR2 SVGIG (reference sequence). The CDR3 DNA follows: TGTGCCTGGAGTAGACCCAGGGGGCGCGACACTGAAGCTTTCTTT. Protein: CAWSRPRGRDTEAFF. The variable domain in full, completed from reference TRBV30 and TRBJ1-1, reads SQTIHQWPATLVQPVGSPLSLECTVEGTSNPNLYWYRQAAGRGLQLLFYSVGIGQISSEVPQNLSASRPQDRQFILSSKKLLLSDSGFYLCAWSRPRGRDTEAFFGQGTRLTVV.

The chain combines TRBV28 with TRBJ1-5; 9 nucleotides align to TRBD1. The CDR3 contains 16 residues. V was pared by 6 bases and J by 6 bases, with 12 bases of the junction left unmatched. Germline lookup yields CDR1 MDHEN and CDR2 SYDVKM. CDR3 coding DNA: TGTGCCAGCAGCAAAGTGGGACAGGGCTTAAGTCAGCCCCAGCATTTT. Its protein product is CASSKVGQGLSQPQHF.

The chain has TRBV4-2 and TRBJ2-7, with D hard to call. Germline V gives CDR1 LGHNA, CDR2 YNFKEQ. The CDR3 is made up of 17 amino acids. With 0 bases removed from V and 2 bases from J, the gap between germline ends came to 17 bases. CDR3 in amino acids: CASSQEVSRYRTYEQYF. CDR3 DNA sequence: TGTGCCAGCAGCCAAGAGGTTTCCAGGTACCGGACCTACGAGCAGTACTTC.

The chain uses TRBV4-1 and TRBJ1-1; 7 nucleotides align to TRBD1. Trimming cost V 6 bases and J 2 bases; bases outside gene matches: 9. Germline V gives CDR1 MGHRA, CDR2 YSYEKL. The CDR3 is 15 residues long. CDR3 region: CASSNGNRGNTEAFF. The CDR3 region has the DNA TGCGCCAGCAGTAATGGGAACAGGGGAAACACTGAAGCTTTCTTT.

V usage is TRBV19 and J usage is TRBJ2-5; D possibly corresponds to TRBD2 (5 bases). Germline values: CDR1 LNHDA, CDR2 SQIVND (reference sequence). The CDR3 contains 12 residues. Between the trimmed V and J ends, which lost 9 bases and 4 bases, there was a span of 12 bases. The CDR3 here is CASHNRGETQYF. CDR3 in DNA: TGTGCCAGCCATAATCGGGGAGAGACCCAGTACTTC.

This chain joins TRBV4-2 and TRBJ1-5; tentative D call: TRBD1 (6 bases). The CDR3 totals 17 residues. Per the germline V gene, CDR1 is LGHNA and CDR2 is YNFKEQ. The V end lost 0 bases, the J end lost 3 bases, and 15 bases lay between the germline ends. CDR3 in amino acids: CASSQDGSYRDNQPQHF. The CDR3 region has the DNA TGTGCCAGCAGCCAAGACGGTTCCTACAGGGACAATCAGCCCCAGCATTTT.

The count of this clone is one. The CDR3 DNA reads as TGCGCCAGCAGCCAAGCGGTGATGAACACTGAAGCTTTCTTT. This encodes CASSQAVMNTEAFF. J is TRBJ1-1 and V is TRBV4-1, with no clear D. The ends were cut back, 1 base at V and 0 bases at J, with 6 bases in the middle. The CDR3 runs 14 residues. The germline V gene has CDR1 MGHRA and CDR2 YSYEKL.

CDR3 DNA sequence: TGTGCCAGTAGTATAGACAGGGGTAGCAATCAGCCCCAGCATTTT. Residues: CASSIDRGSNQPQHF. The gene calls are TRBV19 and TRBJ1-5, with TRBD1 as a possible D gene (6 bases). Germline CDR1 and CDR2: LNHDA and SQIVND (reference sequence). This CDR3 is built from 15 residues. V was trimmed by 0 bases and J by 0 bases, leaving 6 bases between them.

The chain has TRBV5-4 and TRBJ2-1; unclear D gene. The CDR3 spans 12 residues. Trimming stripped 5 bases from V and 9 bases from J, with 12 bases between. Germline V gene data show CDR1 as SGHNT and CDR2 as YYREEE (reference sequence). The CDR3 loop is CASRPEVGEQFF. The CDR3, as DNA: TGTGCCAGCAGGCCCGAGGTGGGTGAGCAGTTCTTC.

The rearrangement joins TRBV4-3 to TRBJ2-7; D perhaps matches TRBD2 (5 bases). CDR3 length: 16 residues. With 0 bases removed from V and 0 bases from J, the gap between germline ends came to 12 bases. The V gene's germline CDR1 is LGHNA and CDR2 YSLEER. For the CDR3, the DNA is TGCGCCAGCAGCCAAGATATCGAGCGGAACTCCTACGAGCAGTACTTC. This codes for CASSQDIERNSYEQYF.

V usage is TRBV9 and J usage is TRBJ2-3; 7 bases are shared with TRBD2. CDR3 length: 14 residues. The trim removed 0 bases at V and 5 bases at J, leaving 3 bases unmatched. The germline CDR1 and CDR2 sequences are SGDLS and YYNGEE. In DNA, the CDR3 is TGTGCCAGCAGCGTAGTCGGGGGGAAAGATACGCAGTATTTT. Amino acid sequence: CASSVVGGKDTQYF.

CDR3 nucleotide sequence: TGTGCCAGCAGTTTTTCCGCAGCCGTTTGGGGGGGCAACACCGGGGAGCTGTTTTTT. Protein sequence: CASSFSAAVWGGNTGELFF. This chain links TRBV6-2 or TRBV6-3 with TRBJ2-2, with a possible D match to TRBD2 (7 bases). The CDR3 has 19 amino acids. Per the germline V gene, CDR1 is MNHEY and CDR2 is SVGEGT. Trimming removed 4 bases at V and 2 bases at J, with 23 bases between.

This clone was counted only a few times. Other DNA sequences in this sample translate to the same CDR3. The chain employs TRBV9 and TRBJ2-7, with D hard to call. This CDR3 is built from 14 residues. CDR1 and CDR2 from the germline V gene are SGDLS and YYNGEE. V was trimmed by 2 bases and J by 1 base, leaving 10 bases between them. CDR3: CASSVSGNSYEQYF. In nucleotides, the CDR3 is TGTGCCAGCAGCGTCTCAGGTAATTCCTACGAGCAGTACTTC.

In DNA, the CDR3 is TGTGCCAGCATCCTAGCGGGAGGGCCGGTGGGTGAGCAGTTCTTC. Translation gives CASILAGGPVGEQFF. The genes are TRBV28 and TRBJ2-1, with 12 bases that match TRBD2. Trimming removed 7 bases from V and 9 bases from J; junction bases left unmatched: 10. This CDR3 is built from 15 residues. CDR1 and CDR2 from the germline V gene are MDHEN and SYDVKM.

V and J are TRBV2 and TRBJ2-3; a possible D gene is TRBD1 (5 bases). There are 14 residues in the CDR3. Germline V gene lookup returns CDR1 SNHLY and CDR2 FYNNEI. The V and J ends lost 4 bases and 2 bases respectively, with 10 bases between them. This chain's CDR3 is CASSVLTDTDTQYF. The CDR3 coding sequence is TGTGCCAGCAGTGTTTTGACAGACACAGATACGCAGTATTTT. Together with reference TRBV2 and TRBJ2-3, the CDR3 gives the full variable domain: EPEVTQTPSHQVTQMGQEVILRCVPISNHLYFYWYRQILGQKVEFLVSFYNNEISEKSEIFDDQFSVERPDGSNFTLKIRSTKLEDSAMYFCASSVLTDTDTQYFGPGTRLTVL.

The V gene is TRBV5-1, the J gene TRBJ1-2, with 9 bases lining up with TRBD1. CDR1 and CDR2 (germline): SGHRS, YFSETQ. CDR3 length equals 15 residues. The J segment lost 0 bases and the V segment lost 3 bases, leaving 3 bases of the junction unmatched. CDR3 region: CASSWTGVTNYGYTF. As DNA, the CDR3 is TGCGCCAGCAGCTGGACAGGGGTTACTAACTATGGCTACACCTTC.

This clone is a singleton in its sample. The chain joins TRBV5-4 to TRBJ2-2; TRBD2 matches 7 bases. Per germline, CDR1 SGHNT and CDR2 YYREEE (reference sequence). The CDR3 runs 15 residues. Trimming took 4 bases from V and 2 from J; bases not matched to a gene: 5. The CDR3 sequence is CASSRLAGNTGELFF. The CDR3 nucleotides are TGTGCCAGCAGCCGACTAGCCGGAAACACCGGGGAGCTGTTTTTT.

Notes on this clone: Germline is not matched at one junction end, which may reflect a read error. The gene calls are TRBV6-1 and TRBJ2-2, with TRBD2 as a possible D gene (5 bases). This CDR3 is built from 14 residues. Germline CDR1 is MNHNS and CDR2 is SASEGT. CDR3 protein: CASREGGNTGELFF. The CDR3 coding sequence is TGTGCCAGCAGAGAAGGAGGGAACACCGGGGAGCTGTTTTTT.

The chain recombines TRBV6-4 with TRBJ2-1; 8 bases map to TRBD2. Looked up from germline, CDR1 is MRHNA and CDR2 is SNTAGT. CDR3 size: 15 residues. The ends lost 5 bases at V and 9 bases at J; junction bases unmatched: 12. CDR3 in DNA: TGTGCCAGCAGTAGGCTAGCGGGCGATTCTTCTGAGCAGTTCTTC. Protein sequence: CASSRLAGDSSEQFF.

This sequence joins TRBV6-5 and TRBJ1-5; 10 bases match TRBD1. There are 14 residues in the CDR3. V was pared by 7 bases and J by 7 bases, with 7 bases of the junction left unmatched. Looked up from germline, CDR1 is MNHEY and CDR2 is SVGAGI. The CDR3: CASNRQGAEQPQHF. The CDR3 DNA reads TGTGCCAGCAATCGACAGGGGGCTGAACAGCCCCAGCATTTT.

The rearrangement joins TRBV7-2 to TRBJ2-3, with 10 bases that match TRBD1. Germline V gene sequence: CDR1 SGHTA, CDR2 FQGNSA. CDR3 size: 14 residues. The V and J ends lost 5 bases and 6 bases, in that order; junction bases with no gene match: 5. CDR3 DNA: TGTGCCAGCAGCGTAGACAGGGGGCCTGATACGCAGTATTTT. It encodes CASSVDRGPDTQYF.

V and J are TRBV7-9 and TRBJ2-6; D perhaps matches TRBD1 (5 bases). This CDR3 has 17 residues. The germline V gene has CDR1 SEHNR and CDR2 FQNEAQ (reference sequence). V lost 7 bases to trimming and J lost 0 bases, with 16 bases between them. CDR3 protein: CASTPRTTFSGANVLTF. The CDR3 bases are TGTGCCAGCACACCGAGGACAACCTTCTCTGGGGCCAACGTCCTGACTTTC.

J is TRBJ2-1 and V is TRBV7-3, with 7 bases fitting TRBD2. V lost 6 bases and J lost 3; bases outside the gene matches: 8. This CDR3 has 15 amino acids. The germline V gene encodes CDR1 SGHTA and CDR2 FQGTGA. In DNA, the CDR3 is TGTGCCAGCAGGTTAGATGTAGCGGGCTACAATGAGCAGTTCTTC. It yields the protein CASRLDVAGYNEQFF. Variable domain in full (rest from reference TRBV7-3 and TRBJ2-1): GAGVSQTPSNKVTEKGKYVELRCDPISGHTALYWYRQSLGQGPEFLIYFQGTGAADDSGLPNDRFFAVRPEGSVSTLKIQRTERGDSAVYLCASRLDVAGYNEQFFGPGTRLTVL.

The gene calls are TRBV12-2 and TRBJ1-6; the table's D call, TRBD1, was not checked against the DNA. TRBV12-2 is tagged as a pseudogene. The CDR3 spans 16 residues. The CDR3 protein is CASRLARDRGDSPLHF. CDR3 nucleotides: TGTGCAAGTCGCTTAGCTCGGGACAGGGGGGATTCACCCCTCCACTTT.

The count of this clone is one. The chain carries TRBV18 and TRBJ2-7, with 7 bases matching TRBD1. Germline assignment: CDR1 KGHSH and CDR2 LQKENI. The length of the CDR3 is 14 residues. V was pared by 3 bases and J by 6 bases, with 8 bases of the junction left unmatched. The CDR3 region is CASSPGRGSGEQYF. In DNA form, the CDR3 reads TGTGCCAGCTCACCGGGCAGGGGGAGCGGCGAGCAGTACTTC.